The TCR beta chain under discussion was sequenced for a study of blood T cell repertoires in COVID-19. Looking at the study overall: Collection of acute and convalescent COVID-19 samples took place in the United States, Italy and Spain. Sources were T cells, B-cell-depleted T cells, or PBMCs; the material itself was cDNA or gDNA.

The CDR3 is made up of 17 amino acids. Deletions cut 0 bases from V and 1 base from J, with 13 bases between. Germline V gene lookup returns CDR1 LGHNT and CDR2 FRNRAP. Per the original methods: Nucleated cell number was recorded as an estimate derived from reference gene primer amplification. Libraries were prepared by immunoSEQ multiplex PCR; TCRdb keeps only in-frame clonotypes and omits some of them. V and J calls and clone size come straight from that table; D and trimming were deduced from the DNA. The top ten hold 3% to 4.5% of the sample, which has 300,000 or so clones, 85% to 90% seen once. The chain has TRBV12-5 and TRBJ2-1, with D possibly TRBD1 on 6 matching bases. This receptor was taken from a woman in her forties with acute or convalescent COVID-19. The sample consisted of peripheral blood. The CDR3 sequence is CASGLVLGGYSYNEQFF. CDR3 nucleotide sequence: TGTGCTAGTGGTTTGGTACTAGGGGGATATTCCTACAATGAGCAGTTCTTC. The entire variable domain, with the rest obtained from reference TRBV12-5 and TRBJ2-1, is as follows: DARVTQTPRHKVTEMGQEVTMRCQPILGHNTVFWYRQTMMQGLELLAYFRNRAPLDDSGMPKDRFSAEMPDATLATLKIQPSEPRDSAVYFCASGLVLGGYSYNEQFFGPGTRLTVL.